A single sample gave rise to the 23 T cell receptor beta chains below, sequenced in a study of T-cell memory formation after mild COVID-19. TCRdb analysed the 5' RACE reads with MiXCR anew, one entry per CDR3 protein. The table has hundreds of thousands of distinct CDR3 sequences, roughly 20% seen once. Sequenced sample: PBMCs or a T cell subset sorted from them (not recorded which). All receptors derive from an adult woman who had mild COVID-19 (a few samples of this study predate the infection). Cell type and time point are not known.

The V gene is TRBV3-1, the J gene TRBJ1-1, with a weak D call TRBD1 (6 bases). This CDR3 comprises 14 residues. Germline values: CDR1 LGHDT, CDR2 YNNKEL (reference sequence). The V end was cut by 2 bases, the J end by 5 bases, with 12 bases between. CDR3 sequence reads: CASSQTGAKTEAFF. CDR3 nucleotides: TGTGCCAGCAGCCAAACGGGGGCGAAAACTGAAGCTTTCTTT.

The CDR3 is CASSSGGTENQPQHF. Written as DNA, the CDR3 is TGCGCCAGCAGCTCGGGTGGGACGGAAAATCAGCCCCAGCATTTT. The chain couples TRBV5-1 to TRBJ1-5; a possible D gene is TRBD1 (5 bases). CDR3 length: 15 residues. V lost 3 bases and J 4 bases, leaving 14 bases between the germline ends. Looked up from germline, CDR1 is SGHRS and CDR2 is YFSETQ.

This clonotype has ten or more counts. The chain is built from TRBV29-1 and TRBJ2-5; D is unresolved. This CDR3 comprises 12 residues. Deletions cut 3 bases from V and 5 bases from J, with 10 bases between. Germline V gene data show CDR1 as SQVTM and CDR2 as ANQGSEA. The CDR3 here is CSVEDRSETQYF. Written as DNA, the CDR3 is TGCAGCGTTGAGGATCGATCGGAGACCCAGTACTTC.

In this sample, this clonotype turned up a few times. The rearrangement uses TRBV3-1 and TRBJ1-1, with D unresolved. This CDR3 has 15 residues. Trimming cost V 3 bases and J 0 bases, with 11 bases left between them. Germline loops: CDR1 LGHDT, CDR2 YNNKEL (reference sequence). In DNA form, the CDR3 reads TGTGCCAGCAGCCACGTCGGACGGATGAACACTGAAGCTTTCTTT. Translating it yields CASSHVGRMNTEAFF. Together with reference TRBV3-1 and TRBJ1-1, the CDR3 gives the full variable domain: DTAVSQTPKYLVTQMGNDKSIKCEQNLGHDTMYWYKQDSKKFLKIMFSYNNKELIINETVPNRFSPKSPDKAHLNLHINSLELGDSAVYFCASSHVGRMNTEAFFGQGTRLTVV.

V and J are TRBV20-1 and TRBJ2-1, with D tentatively TRBD1 or TRBD2 (6 bases each). Trimming took off 0 bases at V and 7 bases at J, with 22 bases between the two ends. The CDR3 runs 17 residues. Germline values: CDR1 DFQATT, CDR2 SNEGSKA (reference sequence). The CDR3 nucleotides read TGCAGTGCTAGAGAACCCAAAGGGGGGCGTGGGCAGAATGAGCAGTTCTTC. Its protein is CSAREPKGGRGQNEQFF.

This clonotype came up a few times. The chain has TRBV5-5 and TRBJ2-7, with TRBD1 matching over 9 bases. The V gene's germline CDR1 is SGHKS and CDR2 YYEKEE (reference sequence). The CDR3 has 13 residues. With V trimmed by 4 bases and J by 5 bases, 4 bases remained unmatched. This chain's CDR3 is CASSLRTGDEQYF. DNA for the CDR3: TGTGCCAGCAGCCTTAGGACAGGGGACGAGCAGTACTTC.

V and J are TRBV20-1 and TRBJ2-3; D gene unclear. V shed 1 base and J shed 0 bases, with 11 bases lying between them. Germline assignment: CDR1 DFQATT and CDR2 SNEGSKA (reference sequence). CDR3 length: 15 residues. CDR3 region: CSARAYGWSTDTQYF. The CDR3 DNA reads as TGCAGTGCTAGAGCCTACGGGTGGAGCACAGATACGCAGTATTTT.

The V and J genes are TRBV24-1 and TRBJ1-1; D may be TRBD1 (5 bases). Germline values: CDR1 KGHDR, CDR2 SFDVKD. This CDR3 has 13 residues. Trimming stripped 3 bases from V and 1 base from J, with 5 bases between. Written as DNA, the CDR3 is TGTGCCACCAGTGATAGGGGGAACACTGAAGCTTTCTTT. It translates to CATSDRGNTEAFF.

The J gene is TRBJ2-7, the V gene TRBV20-1, with TRBD1 as a possible D gene (6 bases). Germline-derived CDR1 and CDR2 are DFQATT and SNEGSKA (reference sequence). The V gene lost 4 bases and the J gene lost 4 bases, with 17 bases spanning the gap. CDR3 length equals 14 residues. CDR3 DNA sequence: TGCAGTGCTACTGTTACAGGGAAAGGGTACGAGCAGTACTTC. It yields the protein CSATVTGKGYEQYF.

This clonotype was counted between two and nine times. The V and J genes are TRBV6-5 and TRBJ2-1, with 9 bases identical to TRBD2. With V trimmed by 6 bases and J by 0 bases, 12 bases remained unmatched. The CDR3 is 18 residues long. Germline CDR1 reads MNHEY; CDR2 reads SVGAGI. CDR3 in DNA: TGTGCCAGCAGCTCGGGACTAGCCCATCCGAGCTCCTACAATGAGCAGTTCTTC. This sequence encodes CASSSGLAHPSSYNEQFF.

This clonotype was recorded once. This chain joins TRBV5-1 and TRBJ1-1, with D possibly TRBD1 on 6 matching bases. Germline loops: CDR1 SGHRS, CDR2 YFSETQ. CDR3 length equals 18 residues. V was pared by 4 bases and J by 1 base, with 23 bases between. The CDR3 DNA reads as TGCGCCAGCAGCCCGGAGTGGTCCGGGGGCGGGGGGAACACTGAAGCTTTCTTT. Its translation: CASSPEWSGGGGNTEAFF.

This clonotype was seen only once. Here the CDR3 omits its conserved ending phenylalanine or tryptophan, so a read error is the likely source. The V and J genes are TRBV4-1 and TRBJ2-1, with D uncertain. Germline V lookup: CDR1 MGHRA, CDR2 YSYEKL. The CDR3 is 13 amino acids. Trimming took 5 bases from V and 4 from J, leaving 9 bases between them. The CDR3 spells CASSASVYNEQFL. The CDR3 DNA is TGCGCCAGCAGCGCGTCCGTATACAATGAGCAGTTCTTA.

This clonotype was seen a few times. The V and J genes are TRBV24-1 and TRBJ2-2, with D perhaps TRBD2 (6 bases). V lost 4 bases to trimming and J lost 5 bases, with 10 bases between them. Germline CDR1 KGHDR, CDR2 SFDVKD. The CDR3 length is 14 residues. CDR3 in amino acids: CATSEHGGTGELFF. The DNA for the CDR3 is TGTGCCACCAGTGAACACGGGGGAACCGGGGAGCTGTTTTTT.

This clonotype was observed a handful of times. The gene calls are TRBV20-1 and TRBJ1-5, with no clear D. Trimming left V 8 bases short and J 0 bases short, with 20 bases between. This CDR3 is 16 amino acids long. Germline CDR1 is DFQATT and CDR2 is SNEGSKA (reference sequence). The CDR3 protein is CSLLDGTSVSNQPQHF. The DNA for the CDR3 is TGCAGTTTGCTAGACGGCACCTCTGTTAGCAATCAGCCCCAGCATTTT.

The rearrangement joins TRBV7-6 to TRBJ2-3; 8 bases are a match to TRBD2. Germline CDR1 is SGHVS and CDR2 is FNYEAQ. CDR3 length equals 16 residues. With 5 bases clipped from V and 0 bases from J, the junction kept 7 bases outside the gene matches. The chain's CDR3 is CASSVGGGPSTDTQYF. CDR3 bases: TGTGCCAGCAGCGTCGGGGGGGGCCCTAGCACAGATACGCAGTATTTT.

This clonotype appeared a few times. The rearrangement joins TRBV5-1 to TRBJ2-1; 8 nucleotides match TRBD2. V gave up 0 bases and J gave up 8 bases; unmatched junction bases: 10. CDR3 length: 16 residues. The germline gives CDR1 SGHRS, CDR2 YFSETQ. This CDR3 is CASSLATGGPLDEQFF. CDR3 DNA sequence: TGCGCCAGCAGCTTGGCGACGGGAGGGCCTCTCGATGAGCAGTTCTTC.

The V gene is TRBV6-5, the J gene TRBJ1-2; the D is unclear. V was pared by 4 bases and J by 3 bases, with 12 bases between. CDR3 length: 14 residues. Germline CDR1 MNHEY, CDR2 SVGAGI. CDR3: CASSWDRSYYGYTF. The CDR3 bases are TGTGCCAGCAGTTGGGATAGGAGTTACTATGGCTACACCTTC.

The V call is TRBV19, the J call TRBJ2-2; no firm D call. The V end was cut by 9 bases, the J end by 4 bases, with 15 bases between. This CDR3 has 14 amino acids. CDR1 is LNHDA and CDR2 is SQIVND in the germline V gene (reference sequence). CDR3 bases: TGTGCCAGCCGCGAGGAGCTTCTCACCGGGGAGCTGTTTTTT. It translates to CASREELLTGELFF.

The chain uses TRBV12-3 or TRBV12-4 and TRBJ2-1, with D possibly called TRBD1 or TRBD2 (5 bases each). CDR3 length equals 15 residues. V dropped 5 bases and J dropped 4 bases, with 15 bases sitting between them. The CDR3 spells CASSLSGTDYNEQFF. As DNA, the CDR3 is TGTGCCAGCAGTCTCTCCGGGACGGATTACAATGAGCAGTTCTTC.

This clonotype came up once. V is TRBV9 and J is TRBJ2-1, with 9 bases that match TRBD1. This CDR3 comprises 15 residues. The V and J ends lost 3 bases and 2 bases, in that order; junction bases with no gene match: 3. Germline V gene data show CDR1 as SGDLS and CDR2 as YYNGEE. In nucleotides, the CDR3 is TGTGCCAGCAGCGCAACAGGGGGCCCCTACAATGAGCAGTTCTTC. Amino acids: CASSATGGPYNEQFF.

This clonotype has just a few counts. The rearrangement joins TRBV30 to TRBJ2-7, with 10 bases that match TRBD2. Germline trimming cut 0 bases from V and 6 bases from J; bases unmatched to any gene: 5. CDR3 length equals 14 residues. Germline assignment: CDR1 GTSNPN and CDR2 SVGIG (reference sequence). The CDR3 coding sequence is TGTGCCTGGAGTGTTACTAGCGGGACGGCCGAGCAGTACTTC. It yields the protein CAWSVTSGTAEQYF.

This chain connects TRBV9 to TRBJ1-4, with a tentative D call TRBD1 (5 bases). In germline, CDR1 is SGDLS, CDR2 YYNGEE. The V end was cut by 0 bases, the J end by 0 bases, with 6 bases between. The CDR3 covers 15 residues. For the CDR3, the DNA is TGTGCCAGCAGCGTAGAGGGGACAACTAATGAAAAACTGTTTTTT. Amino acids: CASSVEGTTNEKLFF.

This clonotype was seen a handful of times. This chain joins TRBV4-1 and TRBJ2-1; possibly TRBD1 or TRBD2 for D (5 bases each). V was cut by 0 bases and J by 2 bases, with 23 bases left in between. The germline V gene has CDR1 MGHRA and CDR2 YSYEKL. The length of the CDR3 is 20 residues. CDR3 bases: TGCGCCAGCAGCCAAGATAGAAGTGGCGATCCGGGGCCCACCTACAATGAGCAGTTCTTC. Encoded protein: CASSQDRSGDPGPTYNEQFF.